The present T cell receptor beta chain was sequenced within a study of blood T cell repertoires in COVID-19. Background on the study: Samples came from the United States, Italy and Spain, spanning acute and convalescent COVID-19.

Seattle cases were enrolled at active infection and followed longitudinally. Germline V lookup: CDR1 SGHTA, CDR2 FQGNSA. J lost 6 bases, V lost 5 bases, and 7 bases had no gene match. The CDR3 has 16 residues. Original methodology: Amplification with reference gene primers provided the estimates of nucleated cell counts. Only in-frame clones appear in the TCRdb table, and some are missing; sequencing was by immunoSEQ multiplex PCR. The V and J calls and the clone size are those of that table, but D and trimming were determined from the DNA. The table shows 150,000 to 200,000 clones, with about 92% occurring only once.

The receptor's source is a woman aged 60 to 75 with COVID-19, enrolled during active disease. The chain couples TRBV7-2 to TRBJ2-3; 14 nucleotides line up with TRBD2. Sequencing was carried out using peripheral blood. DNA for the CDR3: TGTGCCAGCAGCCGTGGACTAGCGGGGGGCCGGGATACGCAGTATTTT. Translating gives CASSRGLAGGRDTQYF.